The rows below give T cell receptor beta chains drawn from one sample of a study of T cells in Graves' hyperthyroidism and ophthalmopathy. TCRdb redid the calling of the multiplex PCR reads with MiXCR, one entry per CDR3 protein. This sample carries approximately 590,000 distinct CDR3 sequences, 15% to 19% of them seen once, and the ten largest clones take around 6.6%. The sample taken for sequencing was blood. These receptors all stem from a woman aged 30 to 39 with Graves' hyperthyroidism. The CDR3 runs from the conserved cysteine through the conserved F or W. A D gene is named only where the DNA matches it firmly. Some rows mark clone size as missing; the rest say once, few, many or name a class of expanded clone.

j_gene: TRBJ1-3
abundance: NA
v_gene: TRBV19
d_gene: NA
len: 13
CDR3nt: TGTGCCGTCAGACAGCGCTCTGGAAACACCATATATTTT
CDR3aa: CAVRQRSGNTIYF

j_gene: TRBJ1-1
abundance: many
v_gene: TRBV2
d_gene: NA
len: 15
CDR3nt: TGTGCCAGCAGTGAAAGGGCCGGGGTGAACACTGAAGCTTTCTTT
CDR3aa: CASSERAGVNTEAFF

j_gene: TRBJ2-3
abundance: few
v_gene: TRBV20-1
d_gene: NA
len: 13
CDR3nt: TGCAGTGCTAACCTACTAGGCACAGATACGCAGTATTTT
CDR3aa: CSANLLGTDTQYF

j_gene: TRBJ2-2
abundance: many
v_gene: TRBV27
d_gene: TRBD1
len: 15
CDR3nt: TGTGCCAGCAGTCTAACGGGACAGGGGACCGGGGAGCTGTTTTTT
CDR3aa: CASSLTGQGTGELFF

j_gene: TRBJ2-1
abundance: NA
v_gene: TRBV15
d_gene: NA
len: 15
CDR3nt: TGTGCCACCAGCAGAAGAGACCAAAACTACAATGAGCAGTTCTTC
CDR3aa: CATSRRDQNYNEQFF

j_gene: TRBJ2-7
abundance: NA
v_gene: TRBV9
d_gene: NA
len: 14
CDR3nt: TGTGCCAGCAGCGCTGACGATAGCTCCTACGAGCAGTACTTC
CDR3aa: CASSADDSSYEQYF

j_gene: TRBJ2-7
abundance: few
v_gene: TRBV4-1
d_gene: TRBD1
len: 17
CDR3nt: TGCGCCAGCAGCCACCTCGAAGGGACAGGGGGACCCTACGAGCAGTACTTC
CDR3aa: CASSHLEGTGGPYEQYF

j_gene: TRBJ1-3
abundance: few
v_gene: TRBV9
d_gene: NA
len: 15
CDR3nt: TGTGCCAGCAGCGTAGAAGACACCTCTGGAAACACCATATATTTT
CDR3aa: CASSVEDTSGNTIYF

j_gene: TRBJ2-3
abundance: NA
v_gene: TRBV12-3/TRBV12-4
d_gene: NA
len: 8
CDR3nt: TGTGCCAGCAATACGCAGTATTTT
CDR3aa: CASNTQYF

j_gene: TRBJ2-3
abundance: many
v_gene: TRBV20-1
d_gene: TRBD2
len: 14
CDR3nt: TGCAGTGCTTGGACTAGCGGGAGTACAGATACGCAGTATTTT
CDR3aa: CSAWTSGSTDTQYF

j_gene: TRBJ2-1
abundance: NA
v_gene: TRBV9
d_gene: TRBD2
len: 15
CDR3nt: TGTGCCAGCAGCGTATCAAGCGGGATATACAATGAGCAGTTCTTC
CDR3aa: CASSVSSGIYNEQFF

j_gene: TRBJ2-5
abundance: many
v_gene: TRBV27
d_gene: NA
len: 15
CDR3nt: TGTGCCAGCAGTCTGACCGGGACGGACCAAGAGACCCAGTACTTC
CDR3aa: CASSLTGTDQETQYF

j_gene: TRBJ1-1
abundance: many
v_gene: TRBV6-1
d_gene: NA
len: 12
CDR3nt: TGTGCCAGCAGTCGGCAGGGAACTGAAGCTTTCTTT
CDR3aa: CASSRQGTEAFF

j_gene: TRBJ2-1
abundance: few
v_gene: TRBV7-9
d_gene: NA
len: 17
CDR3nt: TGTGCCAGCATCCCACAAATTCGGGAGTCCCCCTACAATGAGCAGTTCTTC
CDR3aa: CASIPQIRESPYNEQFF

j_gene: TRBJ2-1
abundance: many
v_gene: TRBV2
d_gene: NA
len: 15
CDR3nt: TGTGCCAGCAGTTCCCGGAGGCCGCTGTACAATGAGCAGTTCTTC
CDR3aa: CASSSRRPLYNEQFF

j_gene: TRBJ2-3
abundance: few
v_gene: TRBV20-1
d_gene: TRBD2
len: 15
CDR3nt: TGCAGTGCCAAAACTAGCGGGAGTTGGTCAGATACGCAGTATTTT
CDR3aa: CSAKTSGSWSDTQYF

j_gene: TRBJ1-5
abundance: NA
v_gene: TRBV11-2
d_gene: NA
len: 16
CDR3nt: TGTGCCAGCAGCTTAGTGCTGGAGGATGTTGGTCAGCCCCAGCATTTT
CDR3aa: CASSLVLEDVGQPQHF

j_gene: TRBJ2-7
abundance: many
v_gene: TRBV20-1
d_gene: NA
len: 13
CDR3nt: TGCAGTGCTAGAGTTCAGGGGAATTACGAGCAGTACTTC
CDR3aa: CSARVQGNYEQYF

j_gene: TRBJ2-3
abundance: NA
v_gene: TRBV3-1
d_gene: NA
len: 14
CDR3nt: TGTGCCACCAGCCAAGTCGGACGCACAGATACGCAGTATTTT
CDR3aa: CATSQVGRTDTQYF

j_gene: TRBJ1-4
abundance: many
v_gene: TRBV20-1
d_gene: NA
len: 13
CDR3nt: TGCAGTGCTATAGTTGCAACTAATGAAAAACTGTTTTTT
CDR3aa: CSAIVATNEKLFF

j_gene: TRBJ1-5
abundance: few
v_gene: TRBV7-2
d_gene: NA
len: 14
CDR3nt: TGTGCCAGCAGCTTTCAGGAAATCGATCAGCCCCAGCATTTT
CDR3aa: CASSFQEIDQPQHF

j_gene: TRBJ1-5
abundance: many
v_gene: TRBV27
d_gene: NA
len: 14
CDR3nt: TGTGCCAGCAGTCCGCGGTTAGAAGATCAGCCCCAGCATTTT
CDR3aa: CASSPRLEDQPQHF

j_gene: TRBJ1-5
abundance: NA
v_gene: TRBV4-1
d_gene: NA
len: 14
CDR3nt: TGCGCCAGCAGTCCCGGGCCCCCGCCATCGCCCCAGCATTTT
CDR3aa: CASSPGPPPSPQHF

j_gene: TRBJ2-3
abundance: NA
v_gene: TRBV19
d_gene: NA
len: 14
CDR3nt: TGTGCCAGTAGTATGGCCATGGGCACAGATACGCAGTATTTT
CDR3aa: CASSMAMGTDTQYF

j_gene: TRBJ2-7
abundance: many
v_gene: TRBV27
d_gene: TRBD2
len: 13
CDR3nt: TGTGCCAGCAGTACGAGCGGGGTTTACGAGCAGTACTTC
CDR3aa: CASSTSGVYEQYF

j_gene: TRBJ2-7
abundance: NA
v_gene: TRBV12-3/TRBV12-4
d_gene: TRBD1
len: 15
CDR3nt: TGTGCCAGCAGTTTTGGGACAGGGTCAACCTACGAGCAGTACTTC
CDR3aa: CASSFGTGSTYEQYF

j_gene: TRBJ2-3
abundance: many
v_gene: TRBV5-1
d_gene: NA
len: 14
CDR3nt: TGCGCCAGCAGGGACAGACCATCCACAGATACGCAGTATTTT
CDR3aa: CASRDRPSTDTQYF

j_gene: TRBJ2-3
abundance: many
v_gene: TRBV20-1
d_gene: TRBD1
len: 15
CDR3nt: TGCAGTGCTAGGGGGACAGGGGGTTACACAGATACGCAGTATTTT
CDR3aa: CSARGTGGYTDTQYF

j_gene: TRBJ2-4
abundance: few
v_gene: TRBV7-2
d_gene: TRBD1
len: 14
CDR3nt: TGTGCCAGCAGCCGTGACAGGGAGAGGGGCATTCAGTACTTC
CDR3aa: CASSRDRERGIQYF

j_gene: TRBJ2-3
abundance: many
v_gene: TRBV29-1
d_gene: NA
len: 15
CDR3nt: TGCAGCGTTGAAGATGCTCGAGAGGCAACAGATACGCAGTATTTT
CDR3aa: CSVEDAREATDTQYF

j_gene: TRBJ2-1
abundance: few
v_gene: TRBV6-2/TRBV6-3
d_gene: TRBD2
len: 16
CDR3nt: TGTGCCAGCAGTTTGGGGACAGCGGGAGGATCCAATGAGCAGTTCTTC
CDR3aa: CASSLGTAGGSNEQFF

j_gene: TRBJ2-2
abundance: few
v_gene: TRBV27
d_gene: TRBD1
len: 13
CDR3nt: TGTGCCAGCAGCACAGGGGGCACCGGGGAGCTGTTTTTT
CDR3aa: CASSTGGTGELFF

j_gene: TRBJ1-1
abundance: NA
v_gene: TRBV4-1
d_gene: NA
len: 15
CDR3nt: TGCGCCAGCAGCCAAGCTGATGGGGGGCTCACTGAAGCTTTCTTT
CDR3aa: CASSQADGGLTEAFF

j_gene: TRBJ1-4
abundance: few
v_gene: TRBV7-7
d_gene: NA
len: 13
CDR3nt: TGTGCCGTGGTGCCAGGGGAAGGGGAAAAACTGTTTTTT
CDR3aa: CAVVPGEGEKLFF

j_gene: TRBJ2-1
abundance: many
v_gene: TRBV18
d_gene: NA
len: 14
CDR3nt: TGTGCCAGCTCACTACAGGGAGGGGGCAATGAGCAGTTCTTC
CDR3aa: CASSLQGGGNEQFF

j_gene: TRBJ1-2
abundance: few
v_gene: TRBV27
d_gene: NA
len: 17
CDR3nt: TGTGCCAGCAGTTTATCGACCGGGATGACGCTTAACTATGGCTACACCTTC
CDR3aa: CASSLSTGMTLNYGYTF

j_gene: TRBJ2-3
abundance: many
v_gene: TRBV24-1
d_gene: TRBD1
len: 15
CDR3nt: TGTGCCACCAGTGACGTGACAGGGGGCGCAGATACGCAGTATTTT
CDR3aa: CATSDVTGGADTQYF

j_gene: TRBJ2-1
abundance: NA
v_gene: TRBV6-1
d_gene: TRBD1
len: 16
CDR3nt: TGTGCCAGCAGTCACGGGACCGGGACAGGGCCCTATGAGCAGTTCTTC
CDR3aa: CASSHGTGTGPYEQFF

j_gene: TRBJ2-1
abundance: NA
v_gene: TRBV6-9
d_gene: NA
len: 14
CDR3nt: TGTGCCAGCAGTTACCCGGGACTGTACAATGAGCAGTTCTTC
CDR3aa: CASSYPGLYNEQFF

j_gene: TRBJ2-3
abundance: few
v_gene: TRBV6-1
d_gene: NA
len: 12
CDR3nt: TGTGCCAGCAGTTCCATCTCAGATACGCAGTATTTT
CDR3aa: CASSSISDTQYF

j_gene: TRBJ2-5
abundance: many
v_gene: TRBV20-1
d_gene: NA
len: 14
CDR3nt: TGCAGTGCCGCAGGGAGTCAGACCGGGGAGACCCAGTACTTC
CDR3aa: CSAAGSQTGETQYF

j_gene: TRBJ2-1
abundance: few
v_gene: TRBV7-9
d_gene: TRBD2
len: 15
CDR3nt: TGTGCCAGCAGCCGGACTAGCGGAAGCTTAAATGAGCAGTTCTTC
CDR3aa: CASSRTSGSLNEQFF

j_gene: TRBJ2-2
abundance: many
v_gene: TRBV7-3
d_gene: NA
len: 12
CDR3nt: TGTGCCAGCAGCTTAAAATTCGGGGAGCTGTTTTTT
CDR3aa: CASSLKFGELFF

j_gene: TRBJ1-6
abundance: few
v_gene: TRBV15
d_gene: NA
len: 12
CDR3nt: TGTGCCACCAGCAGATCGGATTCACCCCTCCACTTT
CDR3aa: CATSRSDSPLHF

j_gene: TRBJ2-7
abundance: many
v_gene: TRBV28
d_gene: NA
len: 15
CDR3nt: TGTGCCAGCAGTCCCTACAGGGATTTCGGCTACGAGCAGTACTTC
CDR3aa: CASSPYRDFGYEQYF

j_gene: TRBJ2-7
abundance: many
v_gene: TRBV7-6
d_gene: TRBD2
len: 14
CDR3nt: TGTGCCAGCAGCCAAGCGGGACCCACCTACGAGCAGTACTTC
CDR3aa: CASSQAGPTYEQYF

j_gene: TRBJ1-3
abundance: few
v_gene: TRBV27
d_gene: NA
len: 15
CDR3nt: TGTGCCAGCAGCTCGATACACAGCTCTGGAAACACCATATATTTT
CDR3aa: CASSSIHSSGNTIYF

j_gene: TRBJ2-3
abundance: many
v_gene: TRBV5-6
d_gene: NA
len: 15
CDR3nt: TGTGCCAGCAGCCGACACAGTTATAGCACAGATACGCAGTATTTT
CDR3aa: CASSRHSYSTDTQYF